This TCR beta chain was captured in a study of T cell responses to AZD1222 COVID-19 vaccine (dated by TCRdb to the early 2020s). Context from the whole study: AZD1222 recipients whose second dose came at about 4 weeks and those whose second dose came at about 12 weeks were combined into one group, since spike-specific TCR depth and breadth did not differ between the two schedules. A total of 230 to 250 trial participants underwent TCR sequencing, of whom about 200 received two doses of AZD1222 and 26 received two doses of the MenACWY control vaccine. Trial participants were enrolled by age into 18-55, 56-69 and 70-plus year subgroups, with approximately 160, 26 and 62 TCR-sequenced participants respectively.

The CDR3 regions of human TCRbeta chains were subjected to immunosequencing. The study's own analysis went as follows. TCRs in the repertoires were matched against a reference library of SARS-CoV-2-specific TCRs that had been generated with the MIRA antigen-specificity platform. Breadth was defined as the fraction of unique TCRs that were SARS-CoV-2-associated, and depth was defined as the fraction of total T cells that were SARS-CoV-2-associated. Using the MIRA data, each spike-specific TCR was mapped to the spike region that the TCR reacts to and placed in a CD4 or CD8 class. Log10-transformed breadth and depth values were compared by one-way ANOVA with Sidak's multiple comparisons tests. Not all clones reach the TCRdb copy of this immuneACCESS table, which keeps in-frame sequences only. Checked studies attribute under half of the gap to unresolved V genes and leave the rest unexplained. That table furnishes V, J and clone size, whereas the DNA furnished D and trimming. This sample has some 63,000 clones in its table, and more than 65% of those were observed once. 20% of the sample is held by the ten biggest clonotypes.

The time point label corresponds to: baseline before first vaccination. The vaccinee samples were drawn from two UK trials, COV001 and COV002, one of which was a single-blind randomized controlled phase 2/3 trial testing AZD1222 (ChAdOx1 nCoV-19) in healthy adults. Trial participant PBMC samples were collected at day 0 and day 28 after the second dose for TCRbeta chain sequencing. What the work shows at the level of the full study, not this receptor alone: Epitopes outside the regions mutated in the B.1.351 and B.1.1.7 variants were reportedly recognized by nearly half of the unique spike-specific TCRs. Because no day 14 peak-response samples were available, repertoires were characterized only after the peak T cell response. Most participants were white British and females outnumbered males, and the authors suggested that clonal diversity may have been underestimated. In the small 56-69-year group, the increase in depth fell short of significance, most likely because of low power. Vaccine-associated CD4 TCRs spanned the whole spike protein, with dominant responses in regions 160-218 and 743-854. After two AZD1222 doses, both the breadth and the depth of spike-specific TCRs were significantly higher than at day 0 and than in MenACWY recipients. Conclusions about previously exposed vaccinees were limited because only six or seven AZD1222 recipients were SARS-CoV-2 seropositive at baseline.

CDR1 and CDR2 were assigned from the germline V gene as MRHNA and SNTAGT. The junction shows trimming of 6 bases on V and 2 bases on J, plus 10 bases between the germline ends. The CDR3 holds 13 amino acids from the cysteine to the phenylalanine. Only the CDR3 DNA is retained, 39 bases long and in frame from the first base. With regard to this clone: The antigen this receptor binds is unknown. It has no much larger one-base neighbor in the sample; base qualities were not kept.

The receptor was derived from an adult in good health. Recombination connected TRBV6-4 to TRBJ1-1; perhaps TRBD1 is the D gene, with 5 bases matching. The material was peripheral blood, obtained on day 0 of AZD1222 vaccination. The nucleotide sequence is TGTGCCAGCAGCCAGGGAATAAACACTGAAGCTTTCTTT. This translates into CASSQGINTEAFF.